Below are 20 T cell receptor beta chains sequenced from a single sample in a study of graft-versus-host responses after intestinal transplantation. The assay was immunoSEQ multiplex PCR, and TCRdb's table has in-frame clones only and misses some. The sample holds fewer than 45,000 clones, 91% seen once. The sample here was PBMCs, taken 524 days after transplant. Source of these receptors: a human patient who received an intestinal transplant, so some T cells may come from the graft donor.

The CDR3 is CASSLGGSDEQYF. As DNA, the CDR3 is TGTGCCAGCAGTTTGGGCGGGAGCGACGAGCAGTACTTC. The chain has TRBV27 and TRBJ2-7; 7 bases fit TRBD2. V trimming: 3 bases; J trimming: 5 bases; junction bases outside the gene matches: 4. Germline V lookup: CDR1 MNHEY, CDR2 SMNVEV (reference sequence). The CDR3 runs to 13 residues.

The chain uses TRBV19 and TRBJ2-6; no reliable D call. The CDR3 consists of 17 residues. The V end lost 2 bases, the J end lost 0 bases, and 11 bases lay between the germline ends. From germline, CDR1 is LNHDA and CDR2 SQIVND (reference sequence). The CDR3 reads CASSIFAGSSGANVLTF. The CDR3 DNA reads TGTGCCAGTAGTATATTTGCAGGTTCCTCTGGGGCCAACGTCCTGACTTTC.

The chain joins TRBV5-4 to TRBJ2-3, with a tentative D call TRBD2 (6 bases). This CDR3 has 14 amino acids. The germline CDR1 and CDR2 sequences are SGHNT and YYREEE (reference sequence). Trimming removed 3 bases from V and 8 bases from J, with 16 bases in between. CDR3 sequence reads: CASSSPGSGGTQYF. The DNA of the CDR3 is TGTGCCAGCAGCTCGCCCGGATCCGGGGGTACGCAGTATTTT.

V usage is TRBV2 and J usage is TRBJ1-6; the match to TRBD1 covers 8 bases. Losses at the gene ends were 11 bases for V and 8 bases for J; bases not matched to a gene: 8. The CDR3 loop spans 13 amino acids. Germline V gene lookup returns CDR1 SNHLY and CDR2 FYNNEI. CDR3 amino acids: CASRTGTYSPLHF. The CDR3 nucleotides read TGTGCCTCCAGGACAGGGACCTATTCACCCCTCCACTTT.

The genes are TRBV28 and TRBJ2-7; unclear D gene. Germline CDR1 reads MDHEN; CDR2 reads SYDVKM. The length of the CDR3 is 13 residues. V was pared by 2 bases and J by 2 bases, with 7 bases between. The CDR3 DNA is TGTGCCAGCAGTTTAAGGGAAGCCTACGAGCAGTACTTC. Protein: CASSLREAYEQYF.

The CDR3 DNA sequence: TGTGCCAGTGGCCCCCGGCGGGAGGGAGCAGATACGCAGTATTTT. Protein product: CASGPRREGADTQYF. The chain links TRBV19 to TRBJ2-3; 9 positions match TRBD2. V lost 8 bases, J lost 4 bases, and 10 bases stayed unmatched. Germline values: CDR1 LNHDA, CDR2 SQIVND (reference sequence). The CDR3 is 15 residues long.

The chain recombines TRBV6-1 with TRBJ2-2; 12 nucleotides match TRBD2. The CDR3 spans 15 residues. Trimming removed 4 bases from V and 6 bases from J; junction bases left unmatched: 3. Per the germline V gene, CDR1 is MNHNS and CDR2 is SASEGT. The DNA for the CDR3 is TGTGCCAGCAGTGGCCTAGCGGGAGGGCCCGGGGAGCTGTTTTTT. This codes for CASSGLAGGPGELFF.

This clone has just one count. The V call is TRBV11-2, the J call TRBJ2-7, with 7 bases fitting TRBD2. This CDR3 has 15 residues. V shed 5 bases and J 6 bases; nucleotides not matched to a gene: 13. In germline, CDR1 is SGHAT, CDR2 FQNNGV. CDR3 DNA sequence: TGTGCCAGCAGCCCAATCCGGGACTATGACGGCGAGCAGTACTTC. This translates into CASSPIRDYDGEQYF.

J is TRBJ2-7 and V is TRBV28; the D gene is possibly TRBD1 (6 bases). The germline V and J ends were trimmed by 5 bases and 5 bases, with 19 bases remaining between them. The germline gives CDR1 MDHEN, CDR2 SYDVKM. The CDR3 covers 15 residues. The CDR3 is CASSRMDSLLDEQYF. The CDR3 region has the DNA TGTGCCAGCAGTCGGATGGACAGTCTTCTCGACGAGCAGTACTTC. Combining the CDR3 with reference TRBV28 and TRBJ2-7 gives the whole variable domain DVKVTQSSRYLVKRTGEKVFLECVQDMDHENMFWYRQDPGLGLRLIYFSYDVKMKEKGDIPEGYSVSREKKERFSLILESASTNQTSMYLCASSRMDSLLDEQYFGPGTRLTVT.

In its sample, this clone was seen once. The genes are TRBV28 and TRBJ1-6, with 8 positions matching TRBD1. Per the germline V gene, CDR1 is MDHEN and CDR2 is SYDVKM. The junction had 6 bases not matched to a gene; V was cut back by 7 bases and J by 7 bases. The CDR3 sequence is 14 residues long. The CDR3 region has the DNA TGTGCCAGCACCCAGGGACAGGCCAATTCACCCCTCCACTTT. It translates to CASTQGQANSPLHF.

J is TRBJ2-7 and V is TRBV7-9, with D possibly TRBD2 on 6 matching bases. Germline CDR1 and CDR2: SEHNR and FQNEAQ (reference sequence). With 1 base removed from V and 3 bases from J, the gap between germline ends came to 10 bases. The CDR3 sequence is 14 residues long. The CDR3 DNA reads as TGTGCCAGCAGCTTAGGCGGGACTTACTACGAGCAGTACTTC. Its translation: CASSLGGTYYEQYF.

The chain links TRBV28 to TRBJ1-1, with D unclear. V was cut by 6 bases and J by 1 base, with 9 bases left in between. Germline CDR1 is MDHEN and CDR2 is SYDVKM. This CDR3 spans 13 amino acids. CDR3 sequence reads: CASRAPGNTEAFF. Here the CDR3 DNA reads TGTGCCAGCAGGGCGCCGGGGAACACTGAAGCTTTCTTT.

The chain employs TRBV18 and TRBJ2-4; TRBD1 is a possible D gene (5 bases). The CDR3 extends over 19 amino acids. Germline assignment: CDR1 KGHSH and CDR2 LQKENI. The ends were cut back, 0 bases at V and 1 base at J, with 19 bases in the middle. CDR3 in DNA: TGTGCCAGCTCACCACCGGTCGCAGGGAAGGGGTGGGCCAAAAACATTCAGTACTTC. Its protein is CASSPPVAGKGWAKNIQYF.

The chain carries TRBV4-2 and TRBJ2-7, with TRBD2 matching 7 bases. The CDR3 totals 15 residues. Germline V gives CDR1 LGHNA, CDR2 YNFKEQ. Trimming removed 0 bases from V and 4 bases from J; junction bases left unmatched: 6. The DNA of the CDR3 is TGTGCCAGCAGCCAAGAGGGTGCTAGCGGTTACGAGCAGTACTTC. The encoded protein is CASSQEGASGYEQYF.

The V gene is TRBV5-4, the J gene TRBJ2-1; D remains ambiguous. The V and J ends lost 1 base and 8 bases respectively, with 7 bases between them. Germline CDR1 and CDR2: SGHNT and YYREEE (reference sequence). The CDR3 has 12 amino acids. The CDR3 protein is CASSLLEYEQFF. CDR3 coding DNA: TGTGCCAGCAGCTTGCTTGAGTATGAGCAGTTCTTC.

The rearrangement uses TRBV6-5 and TRBJ1-1; tentatively, D is TRBD1 (6 bases). The V and J ends lost 1 base and 3 bases respectively, with 9 bases between them. From germline, CDR1 is MNHEY and CDR2 SVGAGI. The length of the CDR3 is 14 residues. As DNA, the CDR3 is TGTGCCAGCAGTTACTTGGGGGCGGACACTGAAGCTTTCTTT. Translated, it gives CASSYLGADTEAFF.

In its sample, this clone was seen once. A junction boundary mismatches the germline segment, possibly from a read error. The V gene is TRBV6-5, the J gene TRBJ1-2, with unresolved D. CDR1 is MNHEY and CDR2 is SVGAGI in the germline V gene. CDR3 size: 8 residues. DNA of the CDR3: TGTGCCAGCGAGAGAGACCACTTC. Protein: CASERDHF.

DNA for the CDR3: TGTGCCATTTCGGCGGGACCGAACACTGAAGCTTTCTTT. Its protein is CAISAGPNTEAFF. This chain connects TRBV19 to TRBJ1-1; D may be TRBD1 (5 bases). The germline V and J ends were trimmed by 10 bases and 1 base, with 13 bases remaining between them. From germline, CDR1 is LNHDA and CDR2 SQIVND (reference sequence). The length of the CDR3 is 13 residues.

This chain joins TRBV5-4 and TRBJ1-2, with TRBD1 matching over 8 bases. CDR3 length equals 14 residues. V lost 4 bases to trimming and J lost 6 bases; unmatched junction nucleotides: 8. Germline values: CDR1 SGHNT, CDR2 YYREEE (reference sequence). The CDR3 protein is CASSGQGMTDGYTF. CDR3 nucleotides: TGTGCCAGCAGCGGACAGGGAATGACGGATGGCTACACCTTC.

This rearrangement joins TRBV7-8 to TRBJ2-7; weak D call: TRBD2 (6 bases). The CDR3 consists of 17 residues. The germline gives CDR1 SGHVS, CDR2 FQNEAQ. V was shortened by 3 bases and J by 3 bases, with 21 bases between the two germline ends. For the CDR3, the DNA is TGTGCCAGCAGCTTTGTCCAGGGTGGGACTCGCAACTACGAGCAGTACTTC. Residues: CASSFVQGGTRNYEQYF. The variable domain in full, completed from reference TRBV7-8 and TRBJ2-7, reads GAGVSQSPRYKVAKRGQDVALRCDPISGHVSLFWYQQALGQGPEFLTYFQNEAQLDKSGLPSDRFFAERPEGSVSTLKIQRTQQEDSAVYLCASSFVQGGTRNYEQYFGPGTRLTVT.